The 7 T cell receptor beta chains below come from one sample, sequenced in a study of control samples from healthy donors and cancer patients. Only in-frame clones appear in the TCRdb table, and some are missing; sequencing was by immunoSEQ multiplex PCR. The sample has roughly 150,000 clones, approximately 86% seen once. The sample consisted of blood. These receptors all stem from a man between 18 and 35 years old in good health.

The J gene is TRBJ2-7, the V gene TRBV4-3; maybe TRBD1 (5 bases). The CDR3 length is 14 residues. Per the germline V gene, CDR1 is LGHNA and CDR2 is YSLEER. The V gene lost 0 bases and the J gene lost 2 bases, with 8 bases spanning the gap. Here the CDR3 reads CASSQDRGTYEQYF. CDR3 nucleotide sequence: TGCGCCAGCAGCCAAGATAGGGGAACCTACGAGCAGTACTTC.

The V gene is TRBV7-9, the J gene TRBJ2-7, with a tentative D call TRBD2 (7 bases). V was cut by 4 bases and J by 10 bases, with 23 bases left in between. The CDR3 totals 15 residues. The germline gives CDR1 SEHNR, CDR2 FQNEAQ (reference sequence). CDR3 in amino acids: CASSSPPGEGVGQYF. Here the CDR3 DNA reads TGTGCCAGCAGCTCCCCTCCAGGGGAGGGAGTTGGTCAGTACTTC.

This chain joins TRBV12-3 or TRBV12-4 and TRBJ2-1; D gene uncertain. Deletions cut 6 bases from V and 9 bases from J, with 9 bases between. The CDR3 length is 11 residues. In DNA form, the CDR3 reads TGTGCCAGCAGACTGGACCGTGAGCAGTTCTTC. Translating gives CASRLDREQFF.

This chain connects TRBV6-5 to TRBJ2-7; D uncertain. Germline lookup yields CDR1 MNHEY and CDR2 SVGAGI. Trimming removed 0 bases at V and 5 bases at J, with 11 bases between. The CDR3 is made up of 14 amino acids. The CDR3 region is CASSYSPLGDEQYF. CDR3 coding DNA: TGTGCCAGCAGTTACTCGCCTCTCGGAGACGAGCAGTACTTC.

This rearrangement joins TRBV5-1 to TRBJ2-5; TRBD1 matches at 8 bases. Germline V gene sequence: CDR1 SGHRS, CDR2 YFSETQ. J was trimmed by 5 bases and V by 2 bases; bases with no gene match: 5. The CDR3 runs 14 residues. CDR3 protein: CASSFRGRRETQYF. In DNA form, the CDR3 reads TGCGCCAGCAGCTTCAGGGGGCGCCGGGAGACCCAGTACTTC. The full variable domain, with the rest looked up from reference TRBV5-1 and TRBJ2-5, is KAGVTQTPRYLIKTRGQQVTLSCSPISGHRSVSWYQQTPGQGLQFLFEYFSETQRNKGNFPGRFSGRQFSNSRSEMNVSTLELGDSALYLCASSFRGRRETQYFGPGTRLLVL.

This sequence joins TRBV5-5 and TRBJ1-2; 7 positions agree with TRBD1. V shed 0 bases and J 4 bases; nucleotides not matched to a gene: 3. CDR3 length: 14 residues. Germline values: CDR1 SGHKS, CDR2 YYEKEE (reference sequence). CDR3 nucleotides: TGTGCCAGCAGCTTGGGTAGGGGGCCCTATGGCTACACCTTC. Translated: CASSLGRGPYGYTF. Full variable domain (outside the CDR3, taken from reference TRBV5-5 and TRBJ1-2): DAGVTQSPTHLIKTRGQQVTLRCSPISGHKSVSWYQQVLGQGPQFIFQYYEKEERGRGNFPDRFSARQFPNYSSELNVNALLLGDSALYLCASSLGRGPYGYTFGSGTRLTVV.

The CDR3 is CASRPGTGGWQPQHF. The CDR3 DNA reads as TGTGCCAGCAGACCCGGGACTGGCGGATGGCAGCCCCAGCATTTT. The chain has TRBV6-5 and TRBJ1-5, with D possibly being TRBD1 (5 bases). Germline assignment: CDR1 MNHEY and CDR2 SVGAGI. The ends were cut back, 6 bases at V and 7 bases at J, with 19 bases in the middle. The CDR3 consists of 15 residues.